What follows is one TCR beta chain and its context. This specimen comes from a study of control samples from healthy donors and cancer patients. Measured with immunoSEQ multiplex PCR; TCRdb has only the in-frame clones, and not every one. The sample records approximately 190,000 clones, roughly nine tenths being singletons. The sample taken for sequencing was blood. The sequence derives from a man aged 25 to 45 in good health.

The CDR3 here is CASSYASGSYNEQFF. CDR3 DNA: TGTGCCAGCAGTTACGCTAGCGGATCCTACAATGAGCAGTTCTTC. The chain couples TRBV6-6 to TRBJ2-1; 7 bases fit TRBD2. V was clipped by 2 bases and J by 1 base; unmatched bases: 2. Germline CDR1 is MNHNY and CDR2 is SVGAGI (reference sequence). The CDR3 contains 15 residues.